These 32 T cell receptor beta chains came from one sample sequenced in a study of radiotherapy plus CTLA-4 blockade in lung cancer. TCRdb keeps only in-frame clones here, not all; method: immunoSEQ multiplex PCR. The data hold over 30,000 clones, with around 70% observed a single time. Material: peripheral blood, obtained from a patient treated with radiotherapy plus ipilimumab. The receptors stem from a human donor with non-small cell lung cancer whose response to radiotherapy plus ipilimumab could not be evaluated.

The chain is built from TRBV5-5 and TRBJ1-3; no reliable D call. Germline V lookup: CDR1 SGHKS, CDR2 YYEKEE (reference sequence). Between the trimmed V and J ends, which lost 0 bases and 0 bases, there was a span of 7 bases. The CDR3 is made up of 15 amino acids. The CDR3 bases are TGTGCCAGCAGCTTGGGACTCTACTCTGGAAACACCATATATTTT. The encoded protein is CASSLGLYSGNTIYF.

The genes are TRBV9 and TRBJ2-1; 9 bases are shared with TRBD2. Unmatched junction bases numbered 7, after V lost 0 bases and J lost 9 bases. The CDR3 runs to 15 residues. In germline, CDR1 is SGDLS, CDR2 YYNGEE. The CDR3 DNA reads TGTGCCAGCAGCGTAGATCCTAGCGGGACTCTTGAGCAGTTCTTC. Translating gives CASSVDPSGTLEQFF.

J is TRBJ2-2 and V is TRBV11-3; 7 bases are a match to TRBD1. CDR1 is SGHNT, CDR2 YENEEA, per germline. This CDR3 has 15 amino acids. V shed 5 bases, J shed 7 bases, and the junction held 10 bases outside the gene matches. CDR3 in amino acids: CASSPGGAEVGELFF. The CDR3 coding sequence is TGTGCCAGCAGCCCAGGGGGAGCGGAGGTCGGGGAGCTGTTTTTT.

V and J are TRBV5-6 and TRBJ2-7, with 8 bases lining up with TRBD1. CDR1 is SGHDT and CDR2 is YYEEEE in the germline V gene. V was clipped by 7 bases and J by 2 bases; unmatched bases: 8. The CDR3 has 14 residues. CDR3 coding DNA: TGTGCCAGCCGGACACGGACAGGGACCTACGAGCAGTACTTC. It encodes CASRTRTGTYEQYF.

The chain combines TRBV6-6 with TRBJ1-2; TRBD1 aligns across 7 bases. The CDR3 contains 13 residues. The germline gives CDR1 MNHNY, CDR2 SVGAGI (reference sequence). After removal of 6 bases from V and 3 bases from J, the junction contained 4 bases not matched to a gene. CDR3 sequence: CASSGQAHYGYTF. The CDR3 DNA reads TGTGCCAGCAGCGGACAGGCCCACTATGGCTACACCTTC.

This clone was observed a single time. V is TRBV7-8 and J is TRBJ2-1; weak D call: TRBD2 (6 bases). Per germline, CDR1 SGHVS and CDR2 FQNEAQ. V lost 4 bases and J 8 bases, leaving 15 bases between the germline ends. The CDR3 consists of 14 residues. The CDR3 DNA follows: TGTGCCAGCAGCTCACTAGCCCTAGGCTATGAGCAGTTCTTC. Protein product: CASSSLALGYEQFF.

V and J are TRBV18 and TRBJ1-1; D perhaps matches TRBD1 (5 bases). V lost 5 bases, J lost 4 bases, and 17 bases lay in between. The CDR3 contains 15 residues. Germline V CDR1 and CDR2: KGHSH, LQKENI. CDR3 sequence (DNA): TGTGCCAGCTCAACGGGGGTTCGGCTTGGCACTGAAGCTTTCTTT. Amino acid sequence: CASSTGVRLGTEAFF.

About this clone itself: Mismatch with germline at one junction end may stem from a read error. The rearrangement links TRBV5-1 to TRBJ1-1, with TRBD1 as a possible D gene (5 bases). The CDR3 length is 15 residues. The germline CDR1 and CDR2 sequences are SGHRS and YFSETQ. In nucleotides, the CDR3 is TGTGCCAGCAGCTTGAATTGGGGGGTCAACACTGAAGCTTTCTTT. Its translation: CASSLNWGVNTEAFF.

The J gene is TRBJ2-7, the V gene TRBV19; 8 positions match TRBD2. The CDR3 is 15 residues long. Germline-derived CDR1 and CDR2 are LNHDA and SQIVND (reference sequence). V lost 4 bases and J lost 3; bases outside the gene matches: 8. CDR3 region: CASSRSAGANYEQYF. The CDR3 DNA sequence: TGTGCCAGTAGTAGATCAGCGGGGGCCAACTACGAGCAGTACTTC.

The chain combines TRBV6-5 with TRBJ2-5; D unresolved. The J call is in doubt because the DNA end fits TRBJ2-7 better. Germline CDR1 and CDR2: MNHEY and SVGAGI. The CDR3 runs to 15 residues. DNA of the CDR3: TGTGCCAGCAGTTACTCGAGACGAGGTACCTACGAGCAGTACTTC. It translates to CASSYSRRGTYEQYF.

This CDR3 is CATSSLASWEDTGELFF. CDR3 sequence (DNA): TGTGCCACCAGCTCCCTAGCCTCTTGGGAGGACACCGGGGAGCTGTTTTTT. This sequence joins TRBV15 and TRBJ2-2; possibly TRBD2 for D (6 bases). From germline, CDR1 is LNHNV and CDR2 YYDKDF (reference sequence). The CDR3 has 17 amino acids. The V end was cut by 5 bases, the J end by 3 bases, with 19 bases between. Full variable domain (outside the CDR3, taken from reference TRBV15 and TRBJ2-2): DAMVIQNPRYQVTQFGKPVTLSCSQTLNHNVMYWYQQKSSQAPKLLFHYYDKDFNNEADTPDNFQSRRPNTSFCFLDIRSPGLGDTAMYLCATSSLASWEDTGELFFGEGSRLTVL.

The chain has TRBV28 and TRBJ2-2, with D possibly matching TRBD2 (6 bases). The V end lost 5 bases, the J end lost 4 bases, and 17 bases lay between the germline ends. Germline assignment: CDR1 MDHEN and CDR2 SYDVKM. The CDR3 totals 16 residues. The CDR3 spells CASSNRWGGSTGELFF. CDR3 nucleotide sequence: TGTGCCAGCAGTAATCGGTGGGGAGGATCCACCGGGGAGCTGTTTTTT.

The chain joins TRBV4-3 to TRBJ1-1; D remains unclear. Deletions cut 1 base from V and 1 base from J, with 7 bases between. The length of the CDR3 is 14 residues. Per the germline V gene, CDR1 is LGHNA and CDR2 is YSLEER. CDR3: CASSQVPQNTEAFF. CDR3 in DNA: TGCGCCAGCAGCCAAGTTCCCCAGAACACTGAAGCTTTCTTT.

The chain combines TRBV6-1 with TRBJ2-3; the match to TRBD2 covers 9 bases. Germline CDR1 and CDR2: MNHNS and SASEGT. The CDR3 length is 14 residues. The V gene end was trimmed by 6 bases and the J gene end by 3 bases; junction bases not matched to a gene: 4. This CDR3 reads CASRPGLATDTQYF. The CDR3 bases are TGTGCCAGCAGACCGGGACTAGCAACAGATACGCAGTATTTT.

The CDR3 loop reads CASNPPGGPYNEQFF. CDR3 in DNA: TGTGCCAGCAACCCGCCAGGGGGACCCTACAATGAGCAGTTCTTC. The rearrangement links TRBV4-2 to TRBJ2-1; TRBD1 matches 7 bases. The CDR3 runs to 15 residues. The V gene end was trimmed by 7 bases and the J gene end by 2 bases; junction bases not matched to a gene: 8. The V gene's germline CDR1 is LGHNA and CDR2 YNFKEQ.

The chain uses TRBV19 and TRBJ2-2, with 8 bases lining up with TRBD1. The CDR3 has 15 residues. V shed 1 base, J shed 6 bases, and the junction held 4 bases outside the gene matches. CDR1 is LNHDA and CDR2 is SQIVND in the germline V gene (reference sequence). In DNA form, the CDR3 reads TGTGCCAGTAGTATAGGGACAGGGCGGGCCGGGGAGCTGTTTTTT. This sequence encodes CASSIGTGRAGELFF.

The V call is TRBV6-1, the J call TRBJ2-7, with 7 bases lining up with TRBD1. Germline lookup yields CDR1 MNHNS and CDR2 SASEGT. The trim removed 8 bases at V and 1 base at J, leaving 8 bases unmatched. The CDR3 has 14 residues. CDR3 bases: TGTGCCAGCCTAGGGGGACAGTTTTCCTACGAGCAGTACTTC. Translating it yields CASLGGQFSYEQYF.

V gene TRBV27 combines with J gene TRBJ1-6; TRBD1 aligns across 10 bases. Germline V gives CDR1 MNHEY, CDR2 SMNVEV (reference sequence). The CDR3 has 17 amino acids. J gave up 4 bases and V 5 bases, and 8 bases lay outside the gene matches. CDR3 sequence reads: CASSARQGATYNSPLHF. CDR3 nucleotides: TGTGCCAGCAGTGCGCGACAGGGGGCAACATATAATTCACCCCTCCACTTT.

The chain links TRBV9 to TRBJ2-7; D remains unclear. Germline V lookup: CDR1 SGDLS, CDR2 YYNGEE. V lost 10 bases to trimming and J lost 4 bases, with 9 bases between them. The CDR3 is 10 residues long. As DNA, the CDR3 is TGTGCCGCGCCCCCATACGAGCAGTACTTC. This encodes CAAPPYEQYF.

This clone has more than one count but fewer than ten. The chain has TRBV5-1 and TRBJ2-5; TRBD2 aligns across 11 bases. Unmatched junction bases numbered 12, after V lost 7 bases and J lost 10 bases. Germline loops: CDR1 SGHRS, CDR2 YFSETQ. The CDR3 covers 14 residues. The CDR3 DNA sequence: TGCGCCAGCGCCGCCTGGGGACTAGCGGACCTCCAGTACTTC. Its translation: CASAAWGLADLQYF.

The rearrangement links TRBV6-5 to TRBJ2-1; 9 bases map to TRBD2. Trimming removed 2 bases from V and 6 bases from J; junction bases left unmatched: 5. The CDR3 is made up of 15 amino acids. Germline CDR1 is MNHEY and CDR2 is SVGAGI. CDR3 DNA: TGTGCCAGCAGTTACGGGGGACTAGCTGGCAATGAGCAGTTCTTC. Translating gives CASSYGGLAGNEQFF.

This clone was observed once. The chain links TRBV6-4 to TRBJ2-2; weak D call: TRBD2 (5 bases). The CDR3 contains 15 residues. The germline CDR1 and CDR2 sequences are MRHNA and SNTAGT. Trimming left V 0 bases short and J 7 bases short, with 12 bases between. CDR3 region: CASSDSAEAGGELFF. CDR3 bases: TGTGCCAGCAGTGACTCGGCGGAGGCGGGCGGGGAGCTGTTTTTT.

CDR3 residues: CASSSPWGETDTQYF. In DNA, the CDR3 is TGTGCCAGCAGCTCGCCCTGGGGGGAGACAGATACGCAGTATTTT. The chain joins TRBV4-2 to TRBJ2-3; TRBD2 might be the D (6 bases). Germline assignment: CDR1 LGHNA and CDR2 YNFKEQ. Trimming left V 5 bases short and J 3 bases short, with 15 bases between. The CDR3 totals 15 residues.

The CDR3: CASRTGGYYEQYF. CDR3 DNA sequence: TGTGCCAGCAGGACAGGGGGCTATTACGAGCAGTACTTC. The V gene is TRBV28, the J gene TRBJ2-5; 10 positions match TRBD1. Matching the DNA end better, TRBJ2-7 makes the J call doubtful. CDR1 is MDHEN, CDR2 SYDVKM, per germline. This CDR3 comprises 13 residues.

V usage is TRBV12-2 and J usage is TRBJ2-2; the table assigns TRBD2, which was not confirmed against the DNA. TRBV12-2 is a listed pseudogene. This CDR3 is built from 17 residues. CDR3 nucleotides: TGTGCAAGTCGCTTAGGGCTTGGGACTAAAAACACCGGGGAGCTGTTTTTT. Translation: CASRLGLGTKNTGELFF.

The DNA of the CDR3 is TGTGCCAGCAGTAACTACTACGAGCAGTACTTC. Its protein product is CASSNYYEQYF. This chain joins TRBV6-1 and TRBJ2-7, with D unclear. Germline V CDR1 and CDR2: MNHNS, SASEGT. The CDR3 covers 11 residues. V was clipped by 5 bases and J by 3 bases, with 5 bases between them.

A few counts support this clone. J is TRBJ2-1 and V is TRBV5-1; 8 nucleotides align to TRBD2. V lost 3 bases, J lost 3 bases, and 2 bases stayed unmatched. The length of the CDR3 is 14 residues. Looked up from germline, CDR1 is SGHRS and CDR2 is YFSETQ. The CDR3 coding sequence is TGCGCCAGCAGCTCAGGGACTAGCTACAATGAGCAGTTCTTC. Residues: CASSSGTSYNEQFF.

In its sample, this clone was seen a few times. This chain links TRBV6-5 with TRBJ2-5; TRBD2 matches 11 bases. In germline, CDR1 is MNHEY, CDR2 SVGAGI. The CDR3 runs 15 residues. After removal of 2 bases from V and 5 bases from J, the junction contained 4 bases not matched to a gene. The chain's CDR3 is CASSYQLAGDETQYF. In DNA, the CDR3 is TGTGCCAGCAGTTACCAACTAGCGGGAGATGAGACCCAGTACTTC.

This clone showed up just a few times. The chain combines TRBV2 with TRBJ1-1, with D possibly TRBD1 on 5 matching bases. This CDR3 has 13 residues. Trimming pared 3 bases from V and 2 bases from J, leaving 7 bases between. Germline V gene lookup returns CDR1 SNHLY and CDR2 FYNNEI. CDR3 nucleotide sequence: TGTGCCAGCAGTGACAGGGCTAACACTGAAGCTTTCTTT. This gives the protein CASSDRANTEAFF.

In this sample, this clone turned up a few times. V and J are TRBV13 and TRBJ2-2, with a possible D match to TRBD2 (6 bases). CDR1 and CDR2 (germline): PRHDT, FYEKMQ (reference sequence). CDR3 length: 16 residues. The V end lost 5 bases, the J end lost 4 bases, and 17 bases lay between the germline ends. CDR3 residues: CASSPRERRTTGELFF. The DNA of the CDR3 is TGTGCCAGCAGCCCACGGGAGAGGCGAACCACCGGGGAGCTGTTTTTT.

This CDR3 is CATSRDNRGQTEAFF. CDR3 sequence (DNA): TGTGCCACCAGCAGAGATAACAGGGGGCAGACTGAAGCTTTCTTT. The rearrangement uses TRBV15 and TRBJ1-1; 9 bases align to TRBD1. V shed 0 bases and J 5 bases; nucleotides not matched to a gene: 4. The CDR3 loop spans 15 amino acids. Germline V gene lookup returns CDR1 LNHNV and CDR2 YYDKDF (reference sequence).

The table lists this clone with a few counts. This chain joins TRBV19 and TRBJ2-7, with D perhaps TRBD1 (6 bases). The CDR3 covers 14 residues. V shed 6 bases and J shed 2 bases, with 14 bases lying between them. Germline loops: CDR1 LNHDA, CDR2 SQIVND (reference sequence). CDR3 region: CASSYRDGAYEQYF. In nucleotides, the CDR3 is TGTGCCAGTAGCTACAGGGACGGTGCCTACGAGCAGTACTTC.